Shown below are 14 T cell receptor beta chains from a single sample sequenced in a study of blood T cell repertoires in COVID-19. Produced via immunoSEQ multiplex PCR; TCRdb's table is partial and in-frame only. The top ten hold 8.5% to 10% of the sample, which has some 180,000 clones, approximately 80% seen once. The sequenced sample consisted of peripheral blood. Receptors originate from a woman aged 45-65 years with active or convalescent COVID-19.

This clone was observed once. The V gene is TRBV13, the J gene TRBJ1-5, with 10 bases identical to TRBD1. The CDR3 runs to 15 residues. After removal of 6 bases from V and 5 bases from J, the junction contained 7 bases not matched to a gene. Germline V gene data show CDR1 as PRHDT and CDR2 as FYEKMQ (reference sequence). DNA for the CDR3: TGTGCCAGCAGTTATACCGGGACAGGGGATCAGCCCCAGCATTTT. Protein product: CASSYTGTGDQPQHF.

This clone was observed once. The genes are TRBV19 and TRBJ1-1; TRBD1 aligns across 11 bases. Trimming at V came to 4 bases and at J to 2 bases, leaving 6 bases not matched to a gene. The CDR3 spans 16 residues. Germline lookup yields CDR1 LNHDA and CDR2 SQIVND (reference sequence). The CDR3 nucleotides are TGTGCCAGTAGTACGGGACAGGGGGGCGGAAACACTGAAGCTTTCTTT. Translation: CASSTGQGGGNTEAFF.

V and J are TRBV19 and TRBJ1-1; the D gene is possibly TRBD1 (5 bases). Germline CDR1 and CDR2: LNHDA and SQIVND (reference sequence). V was clipped by 2 bases and J by 5 bases, with 21 bases between them. This CDR3 is built from 17 residues. The CDR3 bases are TGTGCCAGTAGTATAACTTCAAGGGGCTGGGCGGCTACTGAAGCTTTCTTT. The encoded protein is CASSITSRGWAATEAFF.

The chain employs TRBV5-6 and TRBJ2-5; 7 positions agree with TRBD1. J was trimmed by 4 bases and V by 0 bases; bases with no gene match: 3. Germline CDR1 is SGHDT and CDR2 is YYEEEE. This CDR3 has 14 residues. The CDR3 loop is CASSLEQGRETQYF. Written as DNA, the CDR3 is TGTGCCAGCAGCTTGGAACAGGGGCGAGAGACCCAGTACTTC.

The chain uses TRBV5-6 and TRBJ2-7; D remains ambiguous. The CDR3 totals 13 residues. Trimming took off 0 bases at V and 3 bases at J, with 7 bases between the two ends. In germline, CDR1 is SGHDT, CDR2 YYEEEE. CDR3: CASSLDGGYEQYF. In DNA form, the CDR3 reads TGTGCCAGCAGCTTGGATGGCGGCTACGAGCAGTACTTC.

This clone is a singleton in its sample. The junction and the germline gene differ at one end; a read error may be behind it. The rearrangement joins TRBV2 to TRBJ1-5; the D is unclear. The CDR3 has 14 residues. Germline CDR1 reads SNHLY; CDR2 reads FYNNEI. The CDR3 sequence is CASCEQRVGQPQHF. CDR3 DNA sequence: TGTGCCAGCTGTGAACAGCGAGTCGGTCAGCCCCAGCATTTT.

The chain is built from TRBV11-1 and TRBJ2-2, with D possibly being TRBD2 (6 bases). Germline assignment: CDR1 SGHAT and CDR2 FQDESV (reference sequence). CDR3 length equals 16 residues. The V end lost 7 bases, the J end lost 1 base, and 16 bases lay between the germline ends. The CDR3 DNA is TGTGCCAGCATGGACGGGAGAGACGGGAACACCGGGGAGCTGTTTTTT. Its protein product is CASMDGRDGNTGELFF. The full variable domain, with the rest looked up from reference TRBV11-1 and TRBJ2-2, is EAEVAQSPRYKITEKSQAVAFWCDPISGHATLYWYRQILGQGPELLVQFQDESVVDDSQLPKDRFSAERLKGVDSTLKIQPAELGDSAMYLCASMDGRDGNTGELFFGEGSRLTVL.

The rearrangement joins TRBV7-2 to TRBJ2-5; TRBD1 matches at 7 bases. The length of the CDR3 is 15 residues. The trim removed 2 bases at V and 4 bases at J, leaving 7 bases unmatched. The germline V gene encodes CDR1 SGHTA and CDR2 FQGNSA. The CDR3 protein is CASSLNLQGRETQYF. CDR3 DNA: TGTGCCAGCAGCTTAAATTTACAGGGGCGAGAGACCCAGTACTTC.

Note on this clone: Sequence at one end of the junction differs from germline and may be a read error. CDR3 DNA: TGTGTCAGTAGACCCCGGACAGGGGACACTGAAGCTTTCTTT. This translates into CVSRPRTGDTEAFF. V usage is TRBV19 and J usage is TRBJ1-1; TRBD1 aligns across 9 bases. The CDR3 runs to 14 residues. Germline V gene data show CDR1 as LNHDA and CDR2 as SQIVND (reference sequence).

The chain joins TRBV19 to TRBJ2-5, with D possibly TRBD2 on 5 matching bases. V dropped 7 bases and J dropped 5 bases, with 14 bases sitting between them. Germline V gene sequence: CDR1 LNHDA, CDR2 SQIVND (reference sequence). The CDR3 runs 13 residues. CDR3: CASNRGPQETQYF. Written as DNA, the CDR3 is TGTGCCAGTAATCGAGGGCCCCAGGAGACCCAGTACTTC.

This clone was detected a few times. The J gene is TRBJ2-7, the V gene TRBV5-6, with D perhaps matching TRBD2 (5 bases). The germline CDR1 and CDR2 sequences are SGHDT and YYEEEE. The CDR3 is 15 residues long. V was clipped by 3 bases and J by 0 bases, with 13 bases between them. The CDR3 DNA reads TGTGCCAGCAGCTACGGACTGACTATCTCCTACGAGCAGTACTTC. This gives the protein CASSYGLTISYEQYF.

The chain uses TRBV29-1 and TRBJ1-1, with 11 bases matching TRBD1. V shed 4 bases and J 6 bases; nucleotides not matched to a gene: 7. The CDR3 length is 14 residues. From germline, CDR1 is SQVTM and CDR2 ANQGSEA. As DNA, the CDR3 is TGCAGCGTTGCCAGAGGACAGGGGGCTTCTGAAGCTTTCTTT. Residues: CSVARGQGASEAFF. The full variable domain, completed using reference TRBV29-1 and TRBJ1-1, is SAVISQKPSRDICQRGTSLTIQCQVDSQVTMMFWYRQQPGQSLTLIATANQGSEATYESGFVIDKFPISRPNLTFSTLTVSNMSPEDSSIYLCSVARGQGASEAFFGQGTRLTVV.

This chain links TRBV2 with TRBJ1-2; TRBD1 might be the D (5 bases). V dropped 0 bases and J dropped 7 bases, with 36 bases sitting between them. The length of the CDR3 is 22 residues. CDR1 is SNHLY, CDR2 FYNNEI, per germline. As DNA, the CDR3 is TGTGCCAGCAGTGAAGCAACGTCATTACTCGGAGGGCGGAAGACGGCCGGGGGTGGCTACACCTTC. Protein sequence: CASSEATSLLGGRKTAGGGYTF.

The chain uses TRBV6-1 and TRBJ1-3, with D possibly matching TRBD1 (5 bases). The V end was cut by 2 bases, the J end by 0 bases, with 11 bases between. This CDR3 has 16 amino acids. From germline, CDR1 is MNHNS and CDR2 SASEGT. Here the CDR3 DNA reads TGTGCCAGCAGTGAACCCGGGGGGATCTCTGGAAACACCATATATTTT. Its translation is CASSEPGGISGNTIYF.